The 19 T cell receptor beta chains listed next were all sequenced from one sample in a study of T cells in localized non-small cell lung cancer. Produced via immunoSEQ multiplex PCR; TCRdb's table is partial and in-frame only. The table lists 20,000 to 25,000 clones, around nine tenths of them singletons. This specimen consisted of peripheral blood, obtained before any cancer treatment. Receptors originate from a male donor older than 55 with stage I lung adenocarcinoma.

The V and J genes are TRBV4-2 and TRBJ1-2, with a weak D call TRBD1 (5 bases). Trimming removed 4 bases at V and 6 bases at J, with 18 bases between. The CDR3 is 15 residues long. The germline V gene has CDR1 LGHNA and CDR2 YNFKEQ. The CDR3 region has the DNA TGTGCCAGCAGCCCACAGGCCCCAGGTCTCAATGGCTACACCTTC. This codes for CASSPQAPGLNGYTF.

This rearrangement joins TRBV4-2 to TRBJ2-3; TRBD2 matches 10 bases. The germline V gene encodes CDR1 LGHNA and CDR2 YNFKEQ. The CDR3 contains 15 residues. Unmatched junction bases numbered 3, after V lost 4 bases and J lost 2 bases. This CDR3 is CASSPSGGVTDTQYF. The CDR3 DNA is TGTGCCAGCAGCCCAAGCGGGGGGGTCACAGATACGCAGTATTTT.

This chain joins TRBV29-1 and TRBJ2-3, with 9 nucleotides matching TRBD2. This CDR3 spans 13 amino acids. V shed 4 bases, J shed 3 bases, and the junction held 2 bases outside the gene matches. Germline loops: CDR1 SQVTM, CDR2 ANQGSEA. CDR3 residues: CSVGAGGTDTQYF. The CDR3 nucleotides are TGCAGCGTTGGAGCGGGAGGAACAGATACGCAGTATTTT.

A single count supports this clone. This chain joins TRBV28 and TRBJ1-5; 7 nucleotides align to TRBD1. CDR3 length equals 14 residues. V gave up 6 bases and J gave up 4 bases; unmatched junction bases: 6. Per the germline V gene, CDR1 is MDHEN and CDR2 is SYDVKM. CDR3 in DNA: TGTGCCAGCAGGACAGGGAATGAGAATCAGCCCCAGCATTTT. Translation: CASRTGNENQPQHF.

The V gene is TRBV28, the J gene TRBJ1-4, with D maybe TRBD1 (5 bases). Germline values: CDR1 MDHEN, CDR2 SYDVKM. The CDR3 runs to 14 residues. V was clipped by 7 bases and J by 8 bases, with 17 bases between them. The CDR3: CASIPAGAKEKLFF. CDR3 coding DNA: TGTGCCAGCATTCCCGCTGGGGCAAAGGAAAAACTGTTTTTT.

V and J are TRBV6-6 and TRBJ2-1, with 7 bases identical to TRBD1. Germline V gives CDR1 MNHNY, CDR2 SVGAGI (reference sequence). The length of the CDR3 is 16 residues. V trimming: 6 bases; J trimming: 4 bases; junction bases outside the gene matches: 12. The DNA for the CDR3 is TGTGCCAGCAGCCGTTTTGGACAGGCCCAATACAATGAGCAGTTCTTC. Encoded protein: CASSRFGQAQYNEQFF.

This clone occurred once. The rearrangement joins TRBV11-2 to TRBJ2-1; D not certain. Germline-derived CDR1 and CDR2 are SGHAT and FQNNGV. The ends were cut back, 5 bases at V and 10 bases at J, with 12 bases in the middle. The CDR3 covers 12 residues. The CDR3 loop is CASSHSSREQFF. The DNA of the CDR3 is TGTGCCAGCAGCCATAGTAGCCGGGAGCAGTTCTTC.

The genes are TRBV11-2 and TRBJ1-1; D gene unclear. This CDR3 has 13 amino acids. Germline V lookup: CDR1 SGHAT, CDR2 FQNNGV. The V gene lost 2 bases and the J gene lost 5 bases, with 9 bases spanning the gap. CDR3 sequence: CASSLNRATEAFF. The CDR3 DNA is TGTGCCAGCAGCTTAAACAGAGCTACTGAAGCTTTCTTT.

The chain carries TRBV28 and TRBJ1-5; D might be TRBD1 (5 bases). Between the trimmed V and J ends, which lost 5 bases and 4 bases, there was a span of 21 bases. The CDR3 totals 17 residues. CDR1 is MDHEN, CDR2 SYDVKM, per germline. Here the CDR3 reads CASSNLSGRWGNQPQHF. The CDR3 region has the DNA TGTGCCAGCAGTAATTTATCGGGACGGTGGGGTAATCAGCCCCAGCATTTT.

The genes are TRBV6-4 and TRBJ2-7, with D possibly TRBD1 on 6 matching bases. This CDR3 contains 14 residues. The germline gives CDR1 MRHNA, CDR2 SNTAGT. Trimming took 3 bases from V and 0 from J, leaving 9 bases between them. Here the CDR3 reads CASSEADSSYEQYF. The CDR3 DNA follows: TGTGCCAGCAGTGAAGCGGACAGCTCCTACGAGCAGTACTTC.

The genes are TRBV9 and TRBJ2-1, with 14 bases lining up with TRBD2. CDR1 and CDR2 (germline): SGDLS, YYNGEE. This CDR3 is 16 amino acids long. The J segment lost 4 bases and the V segment lost 4 bases, leaving 4 bases of the junction unmatched. In nucleotides, the CDR3 is TGTGCCAGCAGCCCCCGGACTAGCGGGAGGTACAATGAGCAGTTCTTC. This gives the protein CASSPRTSGRYNEQFF.

J is TRBJ1-5 and V is TRBV19, with a possible D match to TRBD1 (6 bases). V was trimmed by 7 bases and J by 2 bases, leaving 12 bases between them. This CDR3 spans 14 amino acids. Looked up from germline, CDR1 is LNHDA and CDR2 is SQIVND (reference sequence). The chain's CDR3 is CASKPGAGNQPQHF. CDR3 nucleotide sequence: TGTGCCAGTAAGCCGGGGGCTGGCAATCAGCCCCAGCATTTT.

The gene calls are TRBV7-3 and TRBJ2-2, with D possibly matching TRBD1 (5 bases). The CDR3 is made up of 14 amino acids. Germline V gives CDR1 SGHTA, CDR2 FQGTGA. V lost 6 bases, J lost 4 bases, and 12 bases lay in between. The CDR3 region has the DNA TGTGCCAGCAGACAATACAGGAGCACCGGGGAGCTGTTTTTT. Protein: CASRQYRSTGELFF.

The chain has TRBV10-2 and TRBJ2-7; D call uncertain. With 6 bases removed from V and 3 bases from J, the gap between germline ends came to 12 bases. The CDR3 is 13 residues long. From germline, CDR1 is WSHSY and CDR2 SAAADI. The CDR3 coding sequence is TGCGCCAGCAGAAAAGGGTCCAACTACGAGCAGTACTTC. Protein: CASRKGSNYEQYF.

This rearrangement joins TRBV19 to TRBJ2-7; D is unresolved. V gave up 6 bases and J gave up 4 bases, with 10 bases separating them. The CDR3 totals 12 residues. CDR1 LNHDA and CDR2 SQIVND come from the germline V gene (reference sequence). The CDR3 DNA is TGTGCCAGTAGCGATACTACTTACGAGCAGTACTTC. Residues: CASSDTTYEQYF.

Comment on this clone: This CDR3 is also generated by other DNA sequences in the sample. The chain couples TRBV28 to TRBJ1-1; 7 positions match TRBD1. With 6 bases clipped from V and 1 base from J, the junction kept 5 bases outside the gene matches. CDR1 is MDHEN, CDR2 SYDVKM, per germline. The length of the CDR3 is 14 residues. CDR3 protein: CASSSGGANTEAFF. CDR3 coding DNA: TGTGCCAGCAGCTCAGGGGGGGCGAACACTGAAGCTTTCTTT.

In its sample, this clone was seen once. This chain joins TRBV19 and TRBJ1-2, with a possible D match to TRBD1 (6 bases). V was pared by 6 bases and J by 6 bases, with 17 bases between. This CDR3 is 14 amino acids long. Germline V lookup: CDR1 LNHDA, CDR2 SQIVND (reference sequence). In DNA, the CDR3 is TGTGCCAGTAGGGCTAACAGGGAAAAAGATGGCTACACCTTC. Amino acids: CASRANREKDGYTF.

V usage is TRBV6-5 and J usage is TRBJ2-2; possible D gene TRBD2, 6 bases. The germline gives CDR1 MNHEY, CDR2 SVGAGI. Trimming took 1 base from V and 11 from J, leaving 8 bases between them. There are 12 residues in the CDR3. The CDR3 spells CASSYLGGELFF. CDR3 DNA: TGTGCCAGCAGTTACTTGGGGGGAGAGCTGTTTTTT.

This chain uses TRBV4-3 with TRBJ1-1, with D possibly matching TRBD1 (5 bases). V was shortened by 1 base and J by 2 bases, with 11 bases between the two germline ends. Germline assignment: CDR1 LGHNA and CDR2 YSLEER. CDR3 length: 15 amino acids. The DNA for the CDR3 is TGCGCCAGCAGCCAAGTGGCGACAGCCAACACTGAAGCTTTCTTT. Translating gives CASSQVATANTEAFF.